The following is a T cell receptor beta chain sequence with its context. This clonotype was seen a few times. It lacks a known antigen. No base qualities exist here, and no much larger clone lies one base off it. What this sample's time point label stands for: newly diagnosed GD, antithyroid drugs for less than 3 months. For both TCR sequencing and RNA sequencing, RNA was extracted from PBMCs using TRIzol. The diagnosis of Graves' disease was made according to American Thyroid Association guidelines. Patients were recruited from an endocrinology department in Xi'an, China. Each patient gave 7.5 to 10 milliliters of peripheral blood, collected in an EDTA anticoagulant tube. Ficoll Paque Plus density gradient separation was used to isolate PBMCs, and no further T cell sorting was done. An Agilent 2100 Bioanalyzer and agarose gel were used to check RNA quality, while a NanoDrop 2000 measured RNA concentration.

The library was obtained by multiplex PCR. The sequencer listed for this sample is Illumina HiSeq 4000. TCR beta libraries were built with iRepertoire HTBI primers and Arm-PCR amplification of CDR3 regions. Before sequencing, the PCR products went through gel purification. In the original analysis: A total of roughly 65 TRBV and 14 TRBJ segments were identified across samples and were used for gene usage analysis of CDR3 amino acid clonotypes. COPE and FqMerger were used to merge filtered high-quality paired reads into contigs. BLAST was used to align contigs to IMGT TRBV, TRBD and TRBJ reference genes, with CDR3 defined following IMGT. Any clonotype with a frequency above 0.1% was counted as a highly expanded clone. Shannon entropy was used to measure repertoire diversity, and the Gini coefficient was used to measure V-J evenness. A clonotype found in more than one individual was treated as public. The public reads were reanalyzed by TCRdb: fastp trimming at Q25, MiXCR alignment, in-frame beta chains only. Each CDR3 protein appears once, grouped with its most common genes and DNA. The V and J calls and clone size come from TCRdb's table, not from the authors' own analysis. This sample holds 680,000 or so distinct CDR3 sequences; 15% to 20% were observed only once. More than 15% of the sample rests with the top ten.

V was cut back by 1 base and J by 2 bases, leaving a gap of 6 bases between them. CDR1 and CDR2, looked up from the germline V gene, are KGHSH and LQKENI. Including the terminal cysteine and phenylalanine, the CDR3 comprises 14 residues. The DNA shown is the 42-base CDR3, in frame from base 1. The sample is drawn from a study of regulatory T cells in long-lasting Graves disease (dated by TCRdb to 2020 to 2022). Regarding the study in general: Newly diagnosed Graves' disease patients had taken antithyroid drugs for less than 3 months. A total of roughly 35 samples underwent TCR sequencing: around 13 from persistent and around 20 from newly diagnosed Graves' disease patients. Persistent Graves' disease patients were compared with newly diagnosed Graves' disease patients by peripheral blood TCR sequencing and RNA sequencing. The study took place in China and was registered as a clinical trial.

What the research found in general, with its limitations: Persistent disease showed preferential use of TRBV28, TRBJ1-2 and TRBJ2-5, whereas newly diagnosed disease favored TRBV20-1 and TRBJ2-1. Sequencing and analysis were limited to the TCR beta chain. Persistent Graves' disease patients showed lower TCR Shannon entropy and fewer highly expanded clones than newly diagnosed patients, suggesting clonal expansion. Peripheral blood alone was examined, since thyroid tissue, which constituted the primary lesion, could not be accessed. The authors acknowledged the small sample size as a limitation that may reduce accuracy. More public clonotypes were shared among persistent patients (about 2,800) than among newly diagnosed patients (roughly 1,000).

This sample also appeared in a second study, on T cells in Graves' hyperthyroidism and ophthalmopathy. Per the second study: A patient counted as having stable Graves' hyperthyroidism if no progression to ophthalmopathy occurred over 18 months of follow-up. The hyperthyroidism patients were between 18 and 65 years old and newly diagnosed, with a disease duration of less than 2 months. Any patient with an uncontrolled infection, another autoimmune disease, pregnancy or lactation was excluded. Diagnoses relied on clinical symptoms, serum thyroxine and TRAb, thyroid ultrasound and orbital computed tomography. The first round of RT-PCR for the TCR CDR3 was performed with the HTBI primer set and the Qiagen OneStep RT-PCR kit. Most expanded thyroid clonotypes (frequency above 0.001) were also found in blood, which suggests that blood repertoires may mirror thyroid immune responses. A 13 V-J signature model separated ophthalmopathy from stable hyperthyroidism, with around 91% sensitivity and roughly 81% specificity in cross-validation and 80%/75% in testing. In validation, the model predicted progression to ophthalmopathy a median of 6.5 months before onset, with about 67% sensitivity and almost 75% specificity. TCR V-J signatures able to tell the groups apart were searched for in a discovery cohort of more than 90 patients, of whom roughly 42 had Graves' ophthalmopathy and about 60 had stable Graves' hyperthyroidism. Whether ophthalmopathy could be predicted prospectively was tested in an independent validation cohort made up of 18 to 20 hyperthyroidism patients plus 17 patients who later progressed to ophthalmopathy. The roughly 90 discovery patients were divided at random into training and test sets in a 7:3 ratio. In six Graves' hyperthyroidism patients, the study also compared T-cell repertoires from thyroid tissue with T-cell repertoires from blood. After sampling, hyperthyroidism patients received methimazole starting at 30 mg daily, and ophthalmopathy patients received high-dose intravenous methylprednisolone. Libraries were constructed in a second round of multiplex PCR, after which size selection and purification were performed. The libraries were sequenced on an Illumina HiSeq2000 using paired-end 100 bp reads. SOAPnuke was used to process the raw data, removing reads that contained adapters or uncalled bases, had a mean Phred below 15, or lacked an exact match to the constant primer or identifier. High-quality paired reads were merged using COPE v1.2.5, and each unique nucleotide sequence was defined as a clonotype. Clonotypes were aligned to IMGT TRBV, TRBD and TRBJ reference segments using MiTCR v1.1. The analysis was restricted to V-J combinations with a frequency above 0.0001, which together covered over 99% of the repertoires. A TCS score was defined as the ratio between F50 (clonal expansion) and ExV (chaos), using BLOSUM62-based TCRdist between CDR3 peptides within each V-J. Welch's t-statistics and random forest reduced some 510 V-J features to under 15, which were used in a naive Bayes classifier (R e1071). Sample size was not statistically predetermined, and blinding of investigators to group allocation was not performed. According to the paper, TCR Vbeta CDR3 sequencing was carried out on more than 120 peripheral blood samples, which came from about 45 ophthalmopathy, approximately 78 hyperthyroidism and approximately 17 progressor patients.

Source: peripheral blood mononuclear cells (PBMCs), taken at new diagnosis, from a patient treated with antithyroid drugs. The sequence is built from TRBV18 and TRBJ1-5; the D gene assignment is ambiguous. The source is a woman in her 30s with Graves disease. Donor details come from another sample of the same person, matched by shared clones. The bases read TGTGCCAGCTCACCACAGTGGGGCAATCAGCCCCAGCATTTT. It translates as CASSPQWGNQPQHF.